The rows below give T cell receptor beta chains drawn from one sample of a study of T cells in Graves' hyperthyroidism and ophthalmopathy. TCRdb reanalysed the multiplex PCR reads using MiXCR and keeps one entry per CDR3 protein. The sample lists around 300,000 distinct CDR3 sequences; about 13% were seen once. Specimen: blood. The receptors derive from a woman aged 40-49 years with Graves' hyperthyroidism. CDR3s include the opening cysteine and the closing phenylalanine or tryptophan. A D gene is named only where the DNA matches it firmly. Clone size is given for some rows only: seen once, a few or many times, or a class if the clone is expanded.

D gene	V gene	J gene	clone size	CDR3 protein	CDR3 DNA
NA	TRBV5-6	TRBJ1-1	many	CASRIGARAKAFF	TGTGCCAGCAGGATTGGCGCCAGGGCCAAAGCTTTCTTT
TRBD2	TRBV20-1	TRBJ2-7	many	CSARAGTSGRYEQYF	TGCAGTGCTAGAGCGGGGACTAGCGGGCGATACGAGCAGTACTTC
TRBD2	TRBV15	TRBJ2-1	many	CATSRVIAGISYNEQFF	TGTGCCACCAGCAGAGTAATAGCGGGAATCTCCTACAATGAGCAGTTCTTC
NA	TRBV6-1	TRBJ1-2	many	CASQGRPGGYTF	TGTGCCAGCCAAGGGAGGCCTGGGGGCTACACCTTC
TRBD1	TRBV27	TRBJ2-7	many	CASSYRTGDSYEQYF	TGTGCCAGCAGTTATCGGACAGGGGATTCCTACGAGCAGTACTTC
NA	TRBV19	TRBJ2-1	many	CASSDVRGQTDEQFF	TGTGCCAGTAGTGATGTAAGGGGCCAGACGGATGAGCAGTTCTTC
NA	TRBV5-1	TRBJ1-1	many	CASSSLSLNTEAFF	TGCGCCAGCAGCTCCCTCAGCCTGAACACTGAAGCTTTCTTT
NA	TRBV2	TRBJ2-2	many	CASRSRRGTGELFF	TGTGCCAGCCGGTCCCGGCGGGGCACCGGGGAGCTGTTTTTT
TRBD1	TRBV6-1	TRBJ1-2	NA	CASSEKGAYGYTF	TGTGCCAGCAGTGAGAAGGGGGCCTATGGCTACACCTTC
NA	TRBV29-1	TRBJ2-1	many	CSVAHNEQFF	TGCAGCGTTGCCCACAATGAGCAGTTCTTC
NA	TRBV7-9	TRBJ2-2	few	CASRWGNGELFF	TGTGCCAGCAGATGGGGGAACGGGGAGCTGTTTTTT
NA	TRBV7-3	TRBJ1-2	NA	CASSLTGGNYGYTF	TGTGCCAGCAGCTTAACGGGGGGGAACTATGGCTACACCTTC
NA	TRBV6-8	TRBJ2-5	many	CASKLRIDRLLGGETQYF	TGTGCCAGCAAACTTAGGATTGACCGACTCTTGGGGGGAGAGACCCAGTACTTC
NA	TRBV13	TRBJ1-1	many	CASSFHTVYEAFF	TGTGCCAGCAGCTTTCACACAGTTTACGAAGCTTTCTTT
NA	TRBV9	TRBJ2-3	few	CASSVDSAVRRNTQYF	TGTGCCAGCAGCGTAGACTCGGCGGTCCGAAGGAATACGCAGTATTTT
TRBD1	TRBV6-2/TRBV6-3	TRBJ1-2	NA	CASRHRGLGYGYTF	TGTGCCAGCAGACACAGGGGGCTCGGCTATGGCTACACCTTC
NA	TRBV18	TRBJ1-1	few	CASSPQRGGGSTEAFF	TGTGCCAGCTCACCACAAAGGGGGGGAGGTAGCACTGAAGCTTTCTTT
NA	TRBV5-1	TRBJ1-6	few	CASMVLHGPGSPLHF	TGCGCCAGCATGGTCCTCCATGGTCCGGGTTCACCCCTCCACTTT
NA	TRBV10-1	TRBJ1-1	many	CASSDNTEAFF	TGCGCCAGCAGTGACAACACTGAAGCTTTCTTT
NA	TRBV6-1	TRBJ2-7	many	CASSENGDEQYF	TGTGCCAGCAGCGAGAATGGGGACGAGCAGTACTTC
TRBD1	TRBV6-1	TRBJ1-4	few	CASSVGTGALRREKLFF	TGTGCCAGCAGTGTAGGGACAGGGGCTCTGCGGAGGGAAAAACTGTTTTTT
TRBD2	TRBV28	TRBJ2-5	many	CASSLGTSGRETQYF	TGTGCCAGCAGTTTAGGGACTAGCGGGAGGGAGACCCAGTACTTC
NA	TRBV12-3/TRBV12-4	TRBJ2-5	many	CASSFRGRETQYF	TGTGCCAGCAGCTTCCGAGGTCGAGAGACCCAGTACTTC